This T cell receptor (beta chain) was captured in a study of cytomegalovirus exposure and HLA in healthy donors. V gave up 2 bases and J gave up 0 bases, with 8 bases separating them. This CDR3 comprises 14 residues. The germline CDR1 and CDR2 sequences are SGHRS and YFSETQ. The PCR ran on 60 Vbeta and 13 Jbeta primers. Produced via immunoSEQ multiplex PCR; TCRdb's table is partial and in-frame only. This sample has approximately 170,000 clones; around 85% occur once, and the top ten carry 1% to 1.5%. Regarding the study as a whole: When analyzed later, a missense DCLRE1C variant was found to be linked to TCR beta V- and J-gene trimming.

Comments on this clone: Its antigen is not identified.

The V gene is TRBV5-1, the J gene TRBJ1-2; no clear D gene. Sequencing was performed on PBMCs. The clonotype comes from a man aged 45-65 years in good health and CMV-seropositive. This chain's CDR3 is CASSFDTANYGYTF. The CDR3 coding sequence is TGCGCCAGCAGCTTTGACACCGCTAACTATGGCTACACCTTC.